This note documents a single TCR beta chain sequence. What it recognizes is unknown. With 60 Vbeta and 13 Jbeta primers, the PCR was carried out. Sequencing was performed with immunoSEQ multiplex PCR; in TCRdb, only in-frame clones are kept and a portion is missing. The data contain hundreds of thousands of clones, roughly 91% of them seen just once; the ten biggest clones take up more than 0.8%. The record originates from a study of cytomegalovirus exposure and HLA in healthy donors. Study-level findings and limits: HLA allele associations emerged for under 20,000 TCR beta sequences in a later analysis, at 0.05 false discovery rate. Later on, an analysis found that several of the most significant clusters appeared to be linked to common viral pathogens, which included parvovirus B19.

The specimen sequenced was PBMCs. This sequence originates from a woman aged 18-29 years in good health and CMV-seronegative.

Written as DNA, the CDR3 is TGTGCCAGCAGGGTCAGCAGGCGCTCCTACGAGCAGTACTTC. This encodes CASRVSRRSYEQYF. V gene TRBV7-8 combines with J gene TRBJ2-7; the D is unclear. Germline CDR1 SGHVS, CDR2 FQNEAQ. The CDR3 contains 14 residues. V was trimmed by 6 bases and J by 0 bases, leaving 12 bases between them. The full variable domain, with the rest looked up from reference TRBV7-8 and TRBJ2-7, is GAGVSQSPRYKVAKRGQDVALRCDPISGHVSLFWYQQALGQGPEFLTYFQNEAQLDKSGLPSDRFFAERPEGSVSTLKIQRTQQEDSAVYLCASRVSRRSYEQYFGPGTRLTVT.